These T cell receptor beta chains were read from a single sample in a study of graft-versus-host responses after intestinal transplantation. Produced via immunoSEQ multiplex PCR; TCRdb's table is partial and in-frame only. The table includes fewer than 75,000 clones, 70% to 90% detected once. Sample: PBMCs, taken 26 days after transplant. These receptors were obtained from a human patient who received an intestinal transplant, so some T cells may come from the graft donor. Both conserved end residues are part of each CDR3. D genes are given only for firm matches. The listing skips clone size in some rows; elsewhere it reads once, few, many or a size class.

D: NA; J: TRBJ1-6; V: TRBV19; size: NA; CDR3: CASSIDRGANSPLHF; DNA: TGTGCCAGTAGTATAGACAGGGGTGCCAATTCACCCCTCCACTTT
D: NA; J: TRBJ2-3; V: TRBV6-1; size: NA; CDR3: CASSVLGDPDTQYF; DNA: TGTGCCAGCTCGGTCCTCGGGGATCCAGATACGCAGTATTTT
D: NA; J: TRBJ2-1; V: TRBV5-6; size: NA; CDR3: CASSLLAGAPLNEQFF; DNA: TGTGCCAGCAGCCTTTTGGCGGGGGCTCCCCTCAATGAGCAGTTCTTC
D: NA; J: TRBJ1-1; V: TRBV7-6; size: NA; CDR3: CASTSDRLNTEAFF; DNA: TGTGCCAGCACCTCAGACAGGTTGAACACTGAAGCTTTCTTT
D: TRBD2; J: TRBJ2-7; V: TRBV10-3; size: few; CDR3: CATGGSGPLEEQYF; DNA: TGTGCCACCGGTGGTAGCGGGCCACTCGAAGAGCAGTACTTC
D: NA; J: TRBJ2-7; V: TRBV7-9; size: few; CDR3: CASSLPSSYEQYF; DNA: TGTGCCAGCAGCTTGCCCAGCTCCTACGAGCAGTACTTC
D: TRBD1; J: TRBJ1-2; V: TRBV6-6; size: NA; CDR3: CASSRGAGEGYTF; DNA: TGTGCCAGCAGCAGGGGGGCAGGGGAAGGCTACACCTTC
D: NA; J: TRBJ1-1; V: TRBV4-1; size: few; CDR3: CASSQEPLLRTEAFF; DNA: TGCGCCAGCAGCCAAGAGCCGCTCTTGAGGACTGAAGCTTTCTTT
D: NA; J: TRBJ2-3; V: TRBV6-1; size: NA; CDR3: CASSDLWEAVNGDTQYF; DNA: TGTGCCAGCAGTGACCTTTGGGAAGCGGTTAACGGAGATACGCAGTATTTT
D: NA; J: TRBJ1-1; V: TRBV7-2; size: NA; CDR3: CASSLGTAPGAFF; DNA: TGTGCCAGCAGCTTAGGGACAGCCCCAGGGGCTTTCTTT
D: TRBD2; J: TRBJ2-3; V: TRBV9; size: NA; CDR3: CASSAGLALTDTQYF; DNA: TGTGCCAGCAGCGCTGGACTAGCTCTAACAGATACGCAGTATTTT
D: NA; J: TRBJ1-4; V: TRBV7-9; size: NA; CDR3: CASSLSGRGEKLFF; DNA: TGTGCCAGCAGCTTAAGTGGGAGGGGTGAAAAACTGTTTTTT
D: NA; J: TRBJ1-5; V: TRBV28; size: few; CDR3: CATVRDNGHQPQHF; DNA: TGTGCCACCGTCCGGGACAACGGTCATCAGCCCCAGCATTTT
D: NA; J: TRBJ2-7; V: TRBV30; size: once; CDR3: CAWSVRLSGSEQYF; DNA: TGTGCCTGGAGTGTACGACTTTCCGGGAGTGAGCAGTACTTC
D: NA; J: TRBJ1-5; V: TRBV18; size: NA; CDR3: CASSPGTTHQPQHF; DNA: TGTGCCAGCTCACCGGGCACGACCCATCAGCCCCAGCATTTT
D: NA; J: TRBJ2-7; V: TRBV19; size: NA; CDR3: CASGLGGSYEQYF; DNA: TGTGCCAGTGGACTCGGGGGCTCCTACGAGCAGTACTTC
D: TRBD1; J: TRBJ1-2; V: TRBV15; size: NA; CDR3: CATSRDQTGASYGYTF; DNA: TGTGCCACCAGCAGAGACCAGACAGGGGCATCTTATGGCTACACCTTC
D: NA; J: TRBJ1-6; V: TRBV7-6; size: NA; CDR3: CASSPDRNSPLHF; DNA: TGTGCCAGCAGCCCCGACAGAAATTCACCCCTCCACTTT
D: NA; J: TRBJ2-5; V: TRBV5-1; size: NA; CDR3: CASSYGTLVEETQYF; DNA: TGCGCCAGCAGCTACGGGACATTAGTGGAGGAGACCCAGTACTTC
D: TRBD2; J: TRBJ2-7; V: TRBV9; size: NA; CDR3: CASSVGLAGSYEQYF; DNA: TGTGCCAGCAGCGTAGGACTAGCGGGTTCCTACGAGCAGTACTTC
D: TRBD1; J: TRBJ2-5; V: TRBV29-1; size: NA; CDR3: CSVGDRGRETQYF; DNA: TGCAGCGTTGGAGACAGGGGAAGGGAGACCCAGTACTTC
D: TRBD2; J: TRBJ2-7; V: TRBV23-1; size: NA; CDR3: CASREPVAGGEQYF; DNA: TGCGCCAGCAGAGAACCCGTGGCGGGAGGCGAGCAGTACTTC
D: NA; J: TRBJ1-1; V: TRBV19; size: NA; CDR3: CATTLDQALNTEAFF; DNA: TGTGCCACTACCCTCGATCAGGCTCTGAACACTGAAGCTTTCTTT
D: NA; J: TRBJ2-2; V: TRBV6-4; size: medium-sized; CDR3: CASSAANTGELFF; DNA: TGTGCCAGCAGTGCAGCGAACACCGGGGAGCTGTTTTTT
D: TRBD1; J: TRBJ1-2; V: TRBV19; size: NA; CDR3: CASIPTLTGSYGYTF; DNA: TGTGCCAGTATCCCAACCCTGACAGGGAGTTATGGCTACACCTTC
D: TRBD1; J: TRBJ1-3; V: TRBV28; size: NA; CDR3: CASSIRQGIFGNTIYF; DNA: TGTGCCAGCAGCATAAGACAGGGGATCTTTGGAAACACCATATATTTT
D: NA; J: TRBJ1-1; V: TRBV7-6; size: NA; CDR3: CASSRRERTEAFF; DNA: TGTGCCAGCAGCCGCCGGGAGCGAACTGAAGCTTTCTTT
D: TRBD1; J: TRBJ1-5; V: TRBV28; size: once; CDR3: CASSLDREAQPQHF; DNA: TGTGCCAGCAGTTTGGACAGGGAGGCTCAGCCCCAGCATTTT
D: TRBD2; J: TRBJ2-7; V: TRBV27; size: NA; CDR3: CASSFGGSYEQYF; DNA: TGTGCCAGCAGTTTCGGGGGGTCCTACGAGCAGTACTTC
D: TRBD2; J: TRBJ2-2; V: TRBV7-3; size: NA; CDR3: CASSLGLAGDTGELFF; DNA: TGTGCCAGCAGCTTGGGACTAGCGGGAGACACCGGGGAGCTGTTTTTT
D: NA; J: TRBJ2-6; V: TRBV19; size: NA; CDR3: CASSMAGRAGANVLTF; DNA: TGTGCCAGTAGTATGGCAGGGCGTGCGGGGGCCAACGTCCTGACTTTC
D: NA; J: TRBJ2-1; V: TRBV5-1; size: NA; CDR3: CASSLVSGYQNEQFF; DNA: TGCGCCAGCAGCTTGGTGTCAGGGTACCAGAATGAGCAGTTCTTC
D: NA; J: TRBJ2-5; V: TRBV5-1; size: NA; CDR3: CASSPELAGKETQYF; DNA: TGCGCCAGCAGTCCCGAATTGGCAGGGAAAGAGACCCAGTACTTC
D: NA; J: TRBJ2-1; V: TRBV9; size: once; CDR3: CASSVDTVPYNEQFF; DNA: TGTGCCAGCAGCGTAGACACAGTGCCTTACAATGAGCAGTTCTTC
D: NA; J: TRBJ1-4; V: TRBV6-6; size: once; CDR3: CASSPGEKLFF; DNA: TGTGCCAGCAGTCCCGGGGAAAAACTGTTTTTT
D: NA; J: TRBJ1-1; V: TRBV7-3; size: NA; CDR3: CASSLVGAGTEAFF; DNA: TGTGCCAGCAGCTTAGTGGGGGCGGGCACTGAAGCTTTCTTT
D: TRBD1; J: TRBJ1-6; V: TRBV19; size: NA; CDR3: CASSAGQGTPLHF; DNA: TGTGCCAGTAGTGCCGGACAGGGAACACCCCTCCACTTT
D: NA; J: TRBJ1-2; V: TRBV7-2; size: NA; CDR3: CASSHGGDSALESYGYTF; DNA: TGTGCCAGCAGCCACGGGGGTGACAGTGCCCTTGAAAGCTATGGCTACACCTTC
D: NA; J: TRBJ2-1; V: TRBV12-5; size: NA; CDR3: CASVDDSYNEQFF; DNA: TGTGCTAGTGTTGACGACTCATACAATGAGCAGTTCTTC
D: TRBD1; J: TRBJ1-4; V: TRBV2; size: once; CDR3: CATRPGQGYEKLFF; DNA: TGTGCCACCCGACCGGGACAGGGATATGAAAAACTGTTTTTT
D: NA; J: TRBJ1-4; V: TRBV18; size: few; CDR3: CASSPEVYGKLFF; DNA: TGTGCCAGCTCACCCGAAGTCTACGGGAAACTGTTTTTT
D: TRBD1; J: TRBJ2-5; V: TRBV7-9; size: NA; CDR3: CASSLASRGPGQGWETQYF; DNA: TGTGCCAGCAGCTTAGCGTCCCGGGGACCGGGACAGGGGTGGGAGACCCAGTACTTC
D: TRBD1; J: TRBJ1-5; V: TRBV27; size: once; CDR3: CAAGQGGYQPQHF; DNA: TGTGCCGCCGGACAGGGCGGTTATCAGCCCCAGCATTTT
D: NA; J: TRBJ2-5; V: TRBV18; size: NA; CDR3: CASSETEWAETQYF; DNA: TGTGCCAGCTCAGAAACAGAATGGGCAGAGACCCAGTACTTC
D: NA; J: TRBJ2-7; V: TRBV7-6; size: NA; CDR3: CASSRRRGYEQYF; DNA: TGTGCCAGCAGTCGACGACGGGGCTACGAGCAGTACTTC
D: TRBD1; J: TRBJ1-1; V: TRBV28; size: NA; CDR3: CASSFQGASNTEAFF; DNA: TGTGCCAGCAGTTTCCAGGGGGCAAGTAACACTGAAGCTTTCTTT
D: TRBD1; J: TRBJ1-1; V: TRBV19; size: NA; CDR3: CASSPDRVEAFF; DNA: TGTGCCAGTAGCCCAGACAGGGTGGAAGCTTTCTTT
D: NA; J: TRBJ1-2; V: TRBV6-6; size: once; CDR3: CASTWAREKHGYTF; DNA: TGTGCCAGCACCTGGGCCAGAGAAAAGCATGGCTACACCTTC
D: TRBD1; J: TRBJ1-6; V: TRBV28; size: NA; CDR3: CASSLLGRGPGAPLHF; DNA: TGTGCCAGCAGTTTATTGGGCAGGGGGCCGGGGGCACCCCTCCACTTT
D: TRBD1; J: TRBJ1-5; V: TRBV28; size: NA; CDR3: CASSYYGQGGSAQHF; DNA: TGTGCCAGCAGTTACTATGGACAGGGAGGGAGTGCCCAGCATTTT
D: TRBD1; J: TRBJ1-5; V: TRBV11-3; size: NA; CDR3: CASSLAPPDRGNQPQHF; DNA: TGTGCCAGCAGCTTAGCCCCGCCCGACAGGGGGAATCAGCCCCAGCATTTT